The 5 T cell receptor beta chains below all came from one sample that was sequenced in a study of CD8 T cells in Susac syndrome. cDNA came from about 0.5 to 1 ug RNA primed by random hexamers. TCRdb fed the immunoSEQ multiplex PCR reads into MiXCR, producing one record per CDR3 protein. The top ten clones hold 0.11% to 0.15% of a sample with 110,000 or so distinct CDR3 sequences, around 90% of them seen once. The sequenced sample was CD4+ T cells from PBMCs. The receptors derive from a human donor in good health.

This chain links TRBV7-3 with TRBJ2-5; D perhaps matches TRBD2 (6 bases). Trimming shortened V by 5 bases and J by 4 bases, and 17 bases separated the two germline ends. Germline CDR1 reads SGHTA; CDR2 reads FQGTGA. The CDR3 runs 15 residues. CDR3 residues: CASSPSAGKGETQYF. The CDR3 nucleotides read TGTGCCAGCAGCCCTAGTGCGGGGAAGGGAGAGACCCAGTACTTC. The variable domain in full, with the rest retrieved from reference TRBV7-3 and TRBJ2-5, is GAGVSQTPSNKVTEKGKYVELRCDPISGHTALYWYRQSLGQGPEFLIYFQGTGAADDSGLPNDRFFAVRPEGSVSTLKIQRTERGDSAVYLCASSPSAGKGETQYFGPGTRLLVL.

The chain is built from TRBV13 and TRBJ2-7; tentative D call: TRBD2 (5 bases). The CDR3 spans 14 residues. From germline, CDR1 is PRHDT and CDR2 FYEKMQ (reference sequence). V shed 0 bases and J shed 4 bases, with 10 bases lying between them. This chain's CDR3 is CASSLGASLYEQYF. Written as DNA, the CDR3 is TGTGCCAGCAGCTTAGGTGCTAGCCTTTACGAGCAGTACTTC.

This chain links TRBV7-2 with TRBJ2-3; 15 nucleotides line up with TRBD2. The germline CDR1 and CDR2 sequences are SGHTA and FQGNSA. V lost 1 base, J lost 5 bases, and 10 bases stayed unmatched. CDR3 size: 19 residues. The CDR3 nucleotides are TGTGCCAGCAGCTTAGAGGCCCCGGGACTAGCGGGGGGACTAGATACGCAGTATTTT. Translated: CASSLEAPGLAGGLDTQYF.

This chain links TRBV2 with TRBJ1-1, with a possible D match to TRBD1 (6 bases). This CDR3 has 12 amino acids. The germline V gene has CDR1 SNHLY and CDR2 FYNNEI. The V end lost 4 bases, the J end lost 8 bases, and 11 bases lay between the germline ends. The CDR3, as DNA: TGTGCCAGCAGTGTGTGGGGGGCCGAAGCTTTCTTT. Its translation: CASSVWGAEAFF.

The chain joins TRBV4-2 to TRBJ1-1; D not certain. V lost 0 bases to trimming and J lost 2 bases, with 13 bases between them. Germline V gene sequence: CDR1 LGHNA, CDR2 YNFKEQ. The CDR3 sequence is 16 residues long. The CDR3 bases are TGTGCCAGCAGCCAAGATTTTGGAACAGTCAACACTGAAGCTTTCTTT. This codes for CASSQDFGTVNTEAFF.